This T cell receptor (beta chain) was recorded in a study of OX40 agonist ivuxolimab in advanced cancers. Trimming removed 0 bases at V and 3 bases at J, with 12 bases between. CDR1 SNHLY and CDR2 FYNNEI come from the germline V gene. The CDR3 extends over 15 amino acids. Here immunoSEQ multiplex PCR was the method, and the copy in TCRdb shows in-frame clones only, minus some. Of 35,000 to 50,000 clones in the sample, about 86% were seen once. The material sequenced was CD4+ or CD8+ T cells sorted from blood, taken in a trial of the OX40 agonist ivuxolimab. This sequence joins TRBV2 and TRBJ2-7; D possibly corresponds to TRBD1 (6 bases). The receptor comes from an adult with an advanced solid tumor such as melanoma, head and neck, liver or kidney cancer. The CDR3 bases are TGTGCCAGCAGTGAAGCTTTAGGGGACAACTACGAGCAGTACTTC. It is translated as CASSEALGDNYEQYF.